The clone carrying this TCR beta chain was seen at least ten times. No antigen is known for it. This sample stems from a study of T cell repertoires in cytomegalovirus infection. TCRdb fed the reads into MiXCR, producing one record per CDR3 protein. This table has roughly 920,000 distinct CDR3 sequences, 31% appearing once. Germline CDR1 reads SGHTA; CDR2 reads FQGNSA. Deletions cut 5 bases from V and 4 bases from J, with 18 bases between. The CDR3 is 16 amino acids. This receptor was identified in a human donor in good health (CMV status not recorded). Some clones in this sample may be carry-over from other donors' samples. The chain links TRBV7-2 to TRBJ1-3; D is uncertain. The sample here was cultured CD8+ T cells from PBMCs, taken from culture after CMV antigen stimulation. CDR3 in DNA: TGTGCCAGCAGCGACCTCCCAAAGACGAGAGGAAACACCATATATTTT. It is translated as CASSDLPKTRGNTIYF.